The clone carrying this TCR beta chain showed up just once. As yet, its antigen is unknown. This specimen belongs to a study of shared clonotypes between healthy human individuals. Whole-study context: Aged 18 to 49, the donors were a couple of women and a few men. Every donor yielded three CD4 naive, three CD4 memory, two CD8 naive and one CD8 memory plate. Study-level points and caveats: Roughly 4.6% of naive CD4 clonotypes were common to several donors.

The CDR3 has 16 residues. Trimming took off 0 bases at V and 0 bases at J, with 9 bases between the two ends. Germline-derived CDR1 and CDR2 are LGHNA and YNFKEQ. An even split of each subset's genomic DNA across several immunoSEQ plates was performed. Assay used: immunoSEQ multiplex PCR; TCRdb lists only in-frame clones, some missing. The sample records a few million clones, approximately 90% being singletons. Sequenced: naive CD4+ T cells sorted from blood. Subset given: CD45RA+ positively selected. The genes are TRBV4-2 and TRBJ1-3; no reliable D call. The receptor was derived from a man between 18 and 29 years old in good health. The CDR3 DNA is TGTGCCAGCAGCCAAGAGCTGGTTAGCTCTGGAAACACCATATATTTT. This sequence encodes CASSQELVSSGNTIYF.